A single sample gave rise to the 6 T cell receptor beta chains below, sequenced in a study of Tregs in tolerant kidney transplant recipients. Repertoires were generated with immunoSEQ multiplex PCR, while TCRdb's copy carries only in-frame clones and drops some. The sample consists of hundreds of thousands of clones, 84% of them appearing once. Specimen: CD4+ T cells from blood. These receptors were obtained from a human donor in good health.

V is TRBV5-4 and J is TRBJ2-1; 7 bases map to TRBD1. The CDR3 runs 15 residues. V lost 0 bases, J lost 7 bases, and 7 bases stayed unmatched. The germline V gene encodes CDR1 SGHNT and CDR2 YYREEE (reference sequence). The CDR3: CASSLETGARNEQFF. The CDR3 DNA is TGTGCCAGCAGCTTGGAAACAGGGGCGAGGAATGAGCAGTTCTTC.

V gene TRBV5-4 combines with J gene TRBJ2-3, with D perhaps TRBD2 (5 bases). CDR1 is SGHNT, CDR2 YYREEE, per germline (reference sequence). Between the trimmed V and J ends, which lost 1 base and 6 bases, there was a span of 15 bases. The length of the CDR3 is 15 residues. The chain's CDR3 is CASSLRWRSGDTQYF. The CDR3 region has the DNA TGTGCCAGCAGCTTGCGTTGGAGGTCTGGGGATACGCAGTATTTT.

V usage is TRBV19 and J usage is TRBJ1-1; D call uncertain. Germline values: CDR1 LNHDA, CDR2 SQIVND (reference sequence). This CDR3 region has 14 residues. V gave up 6 bases and J gave up 4 bases, with 15 bases separating them. The CDR3 region is CASRKGSWVTEAFF. In nucleotides, the CDR3 is TGTGCCAGTAGGAAGGGCTCATGGGTCACTGAAGCTTTCTTT.

The chain combines TRBV6-5 with TRBJ1-1; D is possibly TRBD1 (6 bases). Germline CDR1 MNHEY, CDR2 SVGAGI. This CDR3 comprises 12 residues. The V end was cut by 5 bases, the J end by 10 bases, with 14 bases between. DNA for the CDR3: TGTGCCAGCAGTCCTAACAGGGTCGGAGCTTTCTTT. The encoded protein is CASSPNRVGAFF.

The chain has TRBV27 and TRBJ1-5; no firm D call. This CDR3 is 14 amino acids long. Deletions cut 3 bases from V and 7 bases from J, with 13 bases between. Germline CDR1 MNHEY, CDR2 SMNVEV (reference sequence). The CDR3 loop reads CASSLTVGGQPQHF. For the CDR3, the DNA is TGTGCCAGCAGTTTGACCGTAGGTGGGCAGCCCCAGCATTTT.

The V gene is TRBV30, the J gene TRBJ2-7; no clear D. Per the germline V gene, CDR1 is GTSNPN and CDR2 is SVGIG (reference sequence). V was cut by 4 bases and J by 0 bases, with 13 bases left in between. The CDR3 extends over 14 amino acids. CDR3 in DNA: TGTGCCTGGACCATTGACACCTACTCCTACGAGCAGTACTTC. Translating gives CAWTIDTYSYEQYF.